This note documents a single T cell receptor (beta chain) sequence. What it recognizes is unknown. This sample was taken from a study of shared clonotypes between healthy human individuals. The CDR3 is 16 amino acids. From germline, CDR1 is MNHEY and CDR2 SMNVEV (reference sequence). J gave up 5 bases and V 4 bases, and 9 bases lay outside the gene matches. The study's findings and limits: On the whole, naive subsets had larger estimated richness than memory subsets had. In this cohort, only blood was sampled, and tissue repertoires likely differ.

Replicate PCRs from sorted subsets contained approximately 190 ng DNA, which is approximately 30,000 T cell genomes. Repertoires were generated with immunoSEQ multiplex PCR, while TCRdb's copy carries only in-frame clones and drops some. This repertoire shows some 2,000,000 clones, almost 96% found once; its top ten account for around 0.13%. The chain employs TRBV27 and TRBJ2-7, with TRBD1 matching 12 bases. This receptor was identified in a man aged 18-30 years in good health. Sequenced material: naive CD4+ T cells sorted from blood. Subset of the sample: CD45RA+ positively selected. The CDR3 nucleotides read TGTGCCAGCAGTTCGCCCGGGACAGGGGGCATCGACGAGCAGTACTTC. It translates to CASSSPGTGGIDEQYF.